Presented here are 28 T cell receptor beta chains from one specimen sequenced in a study of CD8+ T cells in alopecia areata listed by TCRdb under 2018. The intended sense of this specimen's time point label: baseline before oral tofacitinib. Library preparation employed the immunoSEQ multiplex PCR assay. RNA was extracted from all samples and reverse transcribed into cDNA, which served as template for TCR sequencing. The table was pulled from immuneACCESS by TCRdb, which kept in-frame rearrangements only. Such tables lose some clones; where checked, under half of the loss comes from unresolved V genes, and the rest has no known cause. Within this sample are over 200,000 clones, with around 62% of them counted one time only. In total, the top ten clones hold under 0.5% of the sample. Sequenced material: CD4+ T cells sorted from blood, taken at week 0. The origin of the receptors is a human donor with alopecia areata.

The chain uses TRBV19 and TRBJ2-7, with D maybe TRBD1 (5 bases). V shed 3 bases and J shed 5 bases, with 17 bases lying between them. Germline-derived CDR1 and CDR2 are LNHDA and SQIVND (reference sequence). This CDR3 contains 15 residues. The chain's CDR3 is CASSIILSGRHEQYF. The CDR3 coding sequence is TGTGCCAGTAGTATTATACTATCAGGGCGACACGAGCAGTACTTC.

This clone was observed a handful of times. The V call is TRBV7-2, the J call TRBJ2-1; TRBD2 matches 8 bases. V lost 2 bases to trimming and J lost 4 bases; unmatched junction nucleotides: 4. CDR3 length equals 15 residues. From germline, CDR1 is SGHTA and CDR2 FQGNSA. Here the CDR3 reads CASSLSAGGYNEQFF. In DNA form, the CDR3 reads TGTGCCAGCAGCTTATCGGCGGGAGGTTACAATGAGCAGTTCTTC.

A few counts support this clone. The gene calls are TRBV7-6 and TRBJ2-1; TRBD2 matches 12 bases. CDR3 length equals 16 residues. Germline CDR1 and CDR2: SGHVS and FNYEAQ. The J segment lost 4 bases and the V segment lost 6 bases, leaving 7 bases of the junction unmatched. The CDR3 region has the DNA TGTGCCAGCAGTCCTAGCGGGGGGGCCTCTTACAATGAGCAGTTCTTC. Translated: CASSPSGGASYNEQFF.

The chain joins TRBV6-6 to TRBJ2-1, with 8 bases fitting TRBD2. Trimming cost V 6 bases and J 9 bases; bases outside gene matches: 7. The CDR3 has 13 amino acids. Germline V lookup: CDR1 MNHNY, CDR2 SVGAGI (reference sequence). CDR3 in DNA: TGTGCCAGCAGGGACGGACTAGCCGGTGAGCAGTTCTTC. This encodes CASRDGLAGEQFF.

This clone has more than one count but fewer than ten. The chain uses TRBV14 and TRBJ2-5; 11 bases are shared with TRBD2. The length of the CDR3 is 15 residues. Unmatched junction bases numbered 1, after V lost 0 bases and J lost 4 bases. In germline, CDR1 is SGHDN, CDR2 FVKESK. The CDR3 spells CASSQDGLAGETQYF. The CDR3 DNA follows: TGTGCCAGCAGCCAAGACGGACTAGCGGGAGAGACCCAGTACTTC.

The sample holds a few counts of this clone. CDR3 region: CASSYSSRTNEQFF. The CDR3 nucleotides read TGTGCCAGCAGTTACTCGTCCAGAACCAATGAGCAGTTCTTC. The rearrangement uses TRBV6-5 and TRBJ2-1; no reliable D call. Germline CDR1 and CDR2: MNHEY and SVGAGI. V shed 0 bases and J shed 6 bases, with 9 bases lying between them. The CDR3 covers 14 residues.

The V call is TRBV27, the J call TRBJ1-1; 7 nucleotides match TRBD1. CDR3 size: 17 residues. V lost 7 bases, J lost 3 bases, and 17 bases stayed unmatched. Germline CDR1 is MNHEY and CDR2 is SMNVEV (reference sequence). Here the CDR3 reads CASKFGFETGRDTEAFF. CDR3 nucleotide sequence: TGTGCCAGCAAATTCGGGTTTGAGACAGGGAGGGACACTGAAGCTTTCTTT.

This rearrangement joins TRBV5-6 to TRBJ2-5, with D hard to call. The CDR3 extends over 14 amino acids. Germline values: CDR1 SGHDT, CDR2 YYEEEE. Trimming left V 5 bases short and J 1 base short, with 12 bases between. The CDR3 DNA is TGTGCCAGCAGACCTGGACCGCCCCAAGAGACCCAGTACTTC. It specifies CASRPGPPQETQYF.

This chain joins TRBV25-1 and TRBJ1-5; 9 bases line up with TRBD1. The CDR3 spans 13 residues. Losses at the gene ends were 4 bases for V and 6 bases for J; bases not matched to a gene: 1. Germline CDR1 MGHDK, CDR2 SYGVNS. This CDR3 reads CASSGTGAQPQHF. Written as DNA, the CDR3 is TGTGCCAGCAGTGGGACAGGGGCTCAGCCCCAGCATTTT. Looking up the rest from reference TRBV25-1 and TRBJ1-5 gives the full variable domain: EADIYQTPRYLVIGTGKKITLECSQTMGHDKMYWYQQDPGMELHLIHYSYGVNSTEKGDLSSESTVSRIRTEHFPLTLESARPSHTSQYLCASSGTGAQPQHFGDGTRLSIL.

The chain is built from TRBV10-3 and TRBJ1-2, with D tentatively TRBD1 (6 bases). Trimming took 4 bases from V and 6 from J, leaving 15 bases between them. CDR3 size: 14 residues. Germline lookup yields CDR1 ENHRY and CDR2 SYGVKD. CDR3 bases: TGTGCCATCAGTGTGGACGAAACAGGGAATGGCTACACCTTC. Translated: CAISVDETGNGYTF.

J is TRBJ2-3 and V is TRBV11-2; no reliable D call. Germline CDR1 is SGHAT and CDR2 is FQNNGV. This CDR3 is 12 amino acids long. Trimming cost V 1 base and J 2 bases, with 1 base left between them. Written as DNA, the CDR3 is TGTGCCAGCAGCTTAGTCACAGATACGCAGTATTTT. It is translated as CASSLVTDTQYF.

This clone was detected only once. The chain joins TRBV27 to TRBJ2-3, with TRBD2 matching over 8 bases. From germline, CDR1 is MNHEY and CDR2 SMNVEV (reference sequence). The CDR3 is 18 amino acids. Germline trimming cut 0 bases from V and 3 bases from J; bases unmatched to any gene: 11. The CDR3 bases are TGTGCCAGCAGTTTATCTACAGGACTAGCCGCGAATACAGATACGCAGTATTTT. Its translation is CASSLSTGLAANTDTQYF.

This clone was recorded once. The chain carries TRBV6-5 and TRBJ2-3; the match to TRBD1 covers 7 bases. This CDR3 has 15 amino acids. V shed 5 bases and J 2 bases; nucleotides not matched to a gene: 7. Germline V CDR1 and CDR2: MNHEY, SVGAGI. In DNA form, the CDR3 reads TGTGCCAGCAGTGTCCCGGGACAGACCACAGATACGCAGTATTTT. It is translated as CASSVPGQTTDTQYF.

The chain couples TRBV30 to TRBJ2-7; D might be TRBD2 (5 bases). The CDR3 spans 15 residues. CDR1 is GTSNPN and CDR2 is SVGIG in the germline V gene (reference sequence). V gave up 4 bases and J gave up 2 bases, with 18 bases separating them. CDR3 region: CAWNQLRGNPYEQYF. The CDR3 bases are TGTGCCTGGAACCAACTACGGGGAAACCCCTACGAGCAGTACTTC.

The rearrangement uses TRBV14 and TRBJ2-2, with D perhaps TRBD1 (6 bases). Germline CDR1 SGHDN, CDR2 FVKESK. CDR3 length: 15 residues. The ends were cut back, 3 bases at V and 7 bases at J, with 15 bases in the middle. The CDR3 DNA reads as TGTGCCAGCAGCCAGAGCAGGGGTTCGGTCGGGGAGCTGTTTTTT. Its translation is CASSQSRGSVGELFF.

This clone turned up a few times. This sequence joins TRBV29-1 and TRBJ2-1; 10 bases match TRBD2. The germline V gene encodes CDR1 SQVTM and CDR2 ANQGSEA. This CDR3 spans 15 amino acids. The trim removed 3 bases at V and 7 bases at J, leaving 9 bases unmatched. The CDR3 DNA follows: TGCAGCGTTGATAGAGCGGGAGGGCCGGGGAATGAGCAGTTCTTC. Translating it yields CSVDRAGGPGNEQFF.

CDR3 DNA: TGTGCCAGCAGCTTAAAGGGCCTCCAAGGCCGAGGCTCCTATAATTCACCCCTCCACTTT. It encodes CASSLKGLQGRGSYNSPLHF. The J gene is TRBJ1-6, the V gene TRBV7-8; D remains unclear. Germline assignment: CDR1 SGHVS and CDR2 FQNEAQ. The length of the CDR3 is 20 residues. Trimming took off 2 bases at V and 0 bases at J, with 20 bases between the two ends.

The V gene is TRBV9, the J gene TRBJ1-1; TRBD1 matches at 12 bases. The CDR3 length is 17 residues. Looked up from germline, CDR1 is SGDLS and CDR2 is YYNGEE. V trimming: 1 base; J trimming: 0 bases; junction bases outside the gene matches: 4. CDR3: CASSVRDRGLMNTEAFF. CDR3 in DNA: TGTGCCAGCAGCGTACGGGACAGGGGGCTCATGAACACTGAAGCTTTCTTT.

The CDR3, as DNA: TGTGCCAGCAGTGATTACAGGGTATCAGGTGACGAGCAGTACTTC. The encoded protein is CASSDYRVSGDEQYF. V and J are TRBV25-1 and TRBJ2-7; maybe TRBD1 (6 bases). The CDR3 is 15 amino acids. Germline-derived CDR1 and CDR2 are MGHDK and SYGVNS. V lost 3 bases, J lost 5 bases, and 17 bases lay in between.

This clone turned up a few times. V gene TRBV18 combines with J gene TRBJ2-3; D unresolved. CDR1 is KGHSH, CDR2 LQKENI, per germline. Trimming took 2 bases from V and 5 from J, leaving 5 bases between them. The CDR3 sequence is 12 residues long. CDR3 bases: TGTGCCAGCTCACCAACTGTAGATACGCAGTATTTT. This codes for CASSPTVDTQYF.

V is TRBV7-8 and J is TRBJ2-1; 8 bases map to TRBD2. Germline loops: CDR1 SGHVS, CDR2 FQNEAQ. This CDR3 has 15 amino acids. After removal of 0 bases from V and 6 bases from J, the junction contained 4 bases not matched to a gene. The CDR3 DNA is TGTGCCAGCAGCTTAGCAGGTCTAGCGGGCAATGAGCAGTTCTTC. Protein: CASSLAGLAGNEQFF.

The V gene is TRBV2, the J gene TRBJ2-1; D possibly corresponds to TRBD2 (8 bases). V shed 3 bases and J shed 9 bases, with 21 bases lying between them. This CDR3 spans 16 amino acids. Germline V lookup: CDR1 SNHLY, CDR2 FYNNEI. This CDR3 reads CASSETGTGGHLEQFF. CDR3 bases: TGTGCCAGCAGTGAGACAGGGACGGGAGGGCACCTTGAGCAGTTCTTC.

This clone was seen only a few times. The chain is built from TRBV2 and TRBJ2-3, with D perhaps TRBD1 (6 bases). V lost 4 bases and J 5 bases, leaving 10 bases between the germline ends. The CDR3 has 13 amino acids. Germline lookup yields CDR1 SNHLY and CDR2 FYNNEI. The chain's CDR3 is CASSADSLDTQYF. The CDR3 region has the DNA TGTGCCAGCAGTGCGGACAGTTTAGATACGCAGTATTTT.

This sequence joins TRBV2 and TRBJ2-7; D possibly corresponds to TRBD1 (5 bases). V was trimmed by 6 bases and J by 5 bases, leaving 8 bases between them. The V gene's germline CDR1 is SNHLY and CDR2 FYNNEI. CDR3 length: 11 residues. CDR3 DNA sequence: TGTGCCAGCAGCGCGACAGACGAGCAGTACTTC. As protein: CASSATDEQYF.

In its sample, this clone was seen a few times. The chain recombines TRBV6-6 with TRBJ2-4; D is ambiguous. V shed 7 bases and J shed 1 base, with 5 bases lying between them. Per germline, CDR1 MNHNY and CDR2 SVGAGI (reference sequence). The CDR3 runs to 12 residues. CDR3 region: CASNTAKNIQYF. In DNA form, the CDR3 reads TGTGCCAGCAATACGGCCAAAAACATTCAGTACTTC.

The J gene is TRBJ2-3, the V gene TRBV6-1, with D maybe TRBD1 (6 bases). Germline V gene data show CDR1 as MNHNS and CDR2 as SASEGT. The CDR3 is 16 residues long. The ends were cut back, 2 bases at V and 5 bases at J, with 17 bases in the middle. CDR3 in amino acids: CASSEHWTASLDTQYF. The DNA of the CDR3 is TGTGCCAGCAGTGAACATTGGACAGCCTCTTTAGATACGCAGTATTTT.

V and J are TRBV29-1 and TRBJ1-2; no reliable D call. V was cut by 2 bases and J by 2 bases, with 12 bases left in between. The CDR3 consists of 14 residues. Germline loops: CDR1 SQVTM, CDR2 ANQGSEA. CDR3 amino acids: CSVEQPPLNYGYTF. In DNA form, the CDR3 reads TGCAGCGTTGAACAACCTCCACTAAACTATGGCTACACCTTC.

The genes are TRBV7-9 and TRBJ1-2; TRBD1 matches at 7 bases. This CDR3 has 13 amino acids. The junction had 6 bases not matched to a gene; V was cut back by 3 bases and J by 8 bases. Germline V gene data show CDR1 as SEHNR and CDR2 as FQNEAQ (reference sequence). The CDR3 nucleotides are TGTGCCAGCAGCTTTCCCCAGGGGGGCGGCTACACCTTC. This codes for CASSFPQGGGYTF.